This entry concerns a single T cell receptor beta chain. As yet, its antigen is unknown. Germline V gene data show CDR1 as MNHEY and CDR2 as SMNVEV (reference sequence). V lost 5 bases, J lost 4 bases, and 12 bases stayed unmatched. The CDR3 length is 19 residues. The data were obtained in a study of cytomegalovirus exposure and HLA in healthy donors. Sequencing was performed with immunoSEQ multiplex PCR; in TCRdb, only in-frame clones are kept and a portion is missing. The data contain roughly 240,000 clones, 80% to 90% of them singletons. Whole-study findings and limits: Most TCR sequences were uncommon, yet certain public TCRs appeared in many donors.

This TCR was sampled from a man between 18 and 35 years old in good health and CMV-seronegative. The chain employs TRBV27 and TRBJ2-1; TRBD2 matches at 15 bases. The sequenced sample was PBMCs. Written as DNA, the CDR3 is TGTGCCAGCAGTCCGCGGACTAGCGGGAGGGCACAATTTTACAATGAGCAGTTCTTC. This gives the protein CASSPRTSGRAQFYNEQFF.